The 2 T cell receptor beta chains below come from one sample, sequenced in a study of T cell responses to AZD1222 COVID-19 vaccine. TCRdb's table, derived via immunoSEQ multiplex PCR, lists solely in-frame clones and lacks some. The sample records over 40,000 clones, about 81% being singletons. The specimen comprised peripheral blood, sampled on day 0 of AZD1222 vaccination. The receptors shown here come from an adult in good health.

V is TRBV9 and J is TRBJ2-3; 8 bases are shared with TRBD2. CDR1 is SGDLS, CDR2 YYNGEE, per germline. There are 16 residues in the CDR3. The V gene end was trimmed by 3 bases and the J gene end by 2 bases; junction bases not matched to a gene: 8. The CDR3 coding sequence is TGTGCCAGCAGCGCTGCCGGGACTAGAAACACAGATACGCAGTATTTT. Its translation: CASSAAGTRNTDTQYF.

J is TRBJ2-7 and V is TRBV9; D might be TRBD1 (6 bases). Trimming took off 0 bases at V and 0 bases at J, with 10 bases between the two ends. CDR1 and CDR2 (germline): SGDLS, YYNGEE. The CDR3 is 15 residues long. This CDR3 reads CASSVAWDTSYEQYF. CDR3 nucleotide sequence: TGTGCCAGCAGCGTAGCTTGGGACACCTCCTACGAGCAGTACTTC.